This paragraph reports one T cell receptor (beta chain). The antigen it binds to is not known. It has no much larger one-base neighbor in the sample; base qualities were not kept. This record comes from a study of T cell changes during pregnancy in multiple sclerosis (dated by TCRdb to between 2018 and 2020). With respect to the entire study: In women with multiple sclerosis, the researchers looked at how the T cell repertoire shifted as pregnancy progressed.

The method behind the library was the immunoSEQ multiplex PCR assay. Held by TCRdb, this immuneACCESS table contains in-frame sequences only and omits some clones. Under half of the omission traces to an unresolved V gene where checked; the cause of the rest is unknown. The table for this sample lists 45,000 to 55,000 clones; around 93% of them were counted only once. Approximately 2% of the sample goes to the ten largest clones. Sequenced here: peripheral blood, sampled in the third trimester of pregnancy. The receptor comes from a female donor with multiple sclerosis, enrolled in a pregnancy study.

The DNA reads as follows: TGTGCCAGCAGCTTCGGGACTAGCGACTACGAGCAGTACTTC. Its protein reads: CASSFGTSDYEQYF. The rearrangement combines TRBV5-4 with TRBJ2-7; TRBD2 aligns with 10 central bases. Including the terminal cysteine and phenylalanine, the CDR3 comprises 14 residues. Of the read, only the CDR3 DNA is kept; its 42 bases are in frame from base 1. The germline V end is reduced by 2 bases and the J end by 3 bases; junction bases left unmatched: 2. CDR1 SGHNT and CDR2 YYREEE are derived from the germline V gene (reference sequence).